These T cell receptor beta chains were read from a single sample in a study of identical twins. Via MiXCR, TCRdb re-called the 5' RACE reads, giving one row per CDR3 protein. The data show about 200,000 distinct CDR3 sequences, with 15% to 20% seen just once and 40% held by the top ten. The same data also went into a second study, on T cells expressing NK-cell markers.

Material for sequencing was CD8+ T cells sorted from blood. The receptors come from a young woman in good health. Both conserved end residues are part of each CDR3.

v_call cdr3_aa
TRBV4-1 CASSQDPGGQTGTGELFF
TRBV2 CASSDTGARGYTF
TRBV29-1 CSVGDDREAYGYTF
TRBV7-9 CASAGQGDYEQYF
TRBV27 CASSLSIGAPGHF
TRBV10-3 CATEGGRDTQYF
TRBV4-3 CASSQYERGPQDF
TRBV12-3/TRBV12-4 CASSLGQNYGYTF
TRBV7-2 CASSASLGSTGELFF
TRBV10-3 CAIKVLAGGQNNEQFF
TRBV9 CASTKDGTGPYEQYF
TRBV6-5 CASSYPTGAVTGELFF
TRBV6-1 CASRLAGGGTDTQYF
TRBV7-2 CASSPRGEVYEQYF
TRBV5-1 CASSGRLAGVVGELFF
TRBV6-2/TRBV6-3 CASGGSGGYNEQFF
TRBV7-8 CASSLSGTPGEQYF
TRBV19 CASSWTQGANVLTF
TRBV6-2/TRBV6-3 CASRTSGSANNEQFF
TRBV20-1 CSASLEGETQYF
TRBV7-8 CASSYFQGAGYEQYF
TRBV12-3/TRBV12-4 CASKDYNEQFF
TRBV21-1 CASSDWDREEDTIYF
TRBV20-1 CSAPSGTDSQYF
TRBV7-9 CASSLGQNTQYF
TRBV6-2/TRBV6-3 CASSSRLAGVRTGELFF
TRBV6-2/TRBV6-3 CASSWGLAGGFYEQYF
TRBV6-5 CASSYRSTYEQYF
TRBV29-1 CSATLVTDTQYF
TRBV7-6 CASSFTEVQGSPLHF
TRBV13 CASAGTGSGEQYF
TRBV9 CASSVDREGEKLFF
TRBV7-9 CASGDSEKQEAFF